This T cell receptor beta chain was sequenced for a study of T cell repertoires in cytomegalovirus infection (dated by TCRdb to between 2019 and 2020). Context from the whole study: Donor HLA type was relevant to the analysis, as public TCR beta signatures indicated carriage of CMV infection together with the matching HLA type. Overall study outcomes, separate from this receptor: The ex vivo response was dominated by HLA-C-restricted CMV-specific TCR beta clonotypes, which also provided the single most frequent clonotype in two of eight donors. In both this cohort and an independent approximately 370-donor cohort, the cumulative frequency of public TCR beta family members distinguished carriers of CMV infection plus the relevant HLA type.

This clonotype was observed at least ten times. The antigen it recognizes is unknown. The sample holds no much larger clone one base away, and base qualities are not on file. From its cysteine to its phenylalanine, the CDR3 spans 15 amino acids. Left in the record is the CDR3 DNA by itself, 45 bases read in frame from the first base. V and J are trimmed by 6 bases and 7 bases, and the gene matches miss 8 bases of the junction. CDR1 SGHTA and CDR2 FQGNSA are derived from the germline V gene. The instrument given in TCRdb is Illumina HiSeq 1500. The public reads were run again by TCRdb, first through fastp at Q25 and then through MiXCR, and only productive beta chains were kept. Rows with one shared CDR3 protein collapse into an entry with the most common genes and DNA. The sample has some 680,000 distinct CDR3 sequences on record, about 40% of them singletons. The top ten constitute roughly 2.9% of the sample.

The receptor was isolated from a human donor in good health (CMV status not recorded). Some clones in this sample may be carry-over from other donors' samples. The sequenced sample consisted of PBMCs. The chain links TRBV7-2 with TRBJ1-6; 8 nucleotides in the junction match TRBD1. CDR3 reads: CASRNDRGSNSPLHF. Here is the DNA: TGTGCCAGCAGGAACGACAGGGGATCGAATTCACCCCTCCACTTT.